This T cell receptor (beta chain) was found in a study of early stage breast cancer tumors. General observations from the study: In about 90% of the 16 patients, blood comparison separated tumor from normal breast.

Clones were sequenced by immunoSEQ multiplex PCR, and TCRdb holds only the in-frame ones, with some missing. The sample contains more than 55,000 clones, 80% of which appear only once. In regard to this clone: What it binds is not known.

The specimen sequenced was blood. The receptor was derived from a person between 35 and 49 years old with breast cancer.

The CDR3 DNA is TGTGCCAGCAGTTATTCGGGTATTGGGGACGAGCAGTACTTC. This codes for CASSYSGIGDEQYF. The chain combines TRBV6-6 with TRBJ2-7, with D uncertain. V was shortened by 3 bases and J by 5 bases, with 14 bases between the two germline ends. From germline, CDR1 is MNHNY and CDR2 SVGAGI (reference sequence). This CDR3 contains 14 residues.